The 3 T cell receptor beta chains reported below all come from one sample, sequenced in a study of T cells in localized non-small cell lung cancer. The table came from immunoSEQ multiplex PCR; TCRdb's copy has only in-frame clones and leaves some out. The table records 53,000 or so clones, 80% to 85% of them present only once. This specimen was peripheral blood mononuclear cells, taken before any cancer treatment. All receptors derive from a man between 40 and 75 years old with stage III lung adenocarcinoma.

The genes are TRBV4-3 and TRBJ1-1, with TRBD1 identical over 7 bases. Per germline, CDR1 LGHNA and CDR2 YSLEER. This CDR3 spans 15 amino acids. J lost 5 bases, V lost 0 bases, and 6 bases had no gene match. CDR3 in DNA: TGCGCCAGCAGCCAAGAGGGAGGGGGCAGTACTGAAGCTTTCTTT. Its translation is CASSQEGGGSTEAFF.

V and J are TRBV29-1 and TRBJ1-1, with D possibly TRBD1 on 5 matching bases. The V end lost 0 bases, the J end lost 5 bases, and 10 bases lay between the germline ends. Looked up from germline, CDR1 is SQVTM and CDR2 is ANQGSEA. The CDR3 has 13 residues. The CDR3, as DNA: TGCAGCGTTGAAGACAGGGTCATAACTGAAGCTTTCTTT. Protein: CSVEDRVITEAFF.

This clone showed up just a few times. The chain is built from TRBV28 and TRBJ2-1, with D perhaps matching TRBD2 (6 bases). Trimming stripped 3 bases from V and 4 bases from J, with 25 bases between. This CDR3 has 19 amino acids. Germline-derived CDR1 and CDR2 are MDHEN and SYDVKM. CDR3 sequence (DNA): TGTGCCAGCAGTTTTTCTTGGGGAGAGTCGGGAGATTCTTACAATGAGCAGTTCTTC. Amino acid sequence: CASSFSWGESGDSYNEQFF.